This T cell receptor beta chain stems from a study of PD-1 blockade in classical Hodgkin lymphoma. The overall study: A 3 mg/kg intravenous dose of nivolumab was received by patients every 2 weeks. Study-wide findings and caveats: CD4+ TCR diversity rose significantly by C4D1, and CD8+ TCR diversity did not.

The assay was immunoSEQ multiplex PCR, and TCRdb's table has in-frame clones only and misses some. The table lists 39,000 or so clones, more than 85% of them singletons. For this clone: The antigen remains unidentified.

All trial patients relapsed after autologous stem cell transplantation. The V gene end was trimmed by 4 bases and the J gene end by 8 bases; junction bases not matched to a gene: 5. Germline lookup yields CDR1 SGHTA and CDR2 FQGTGA. CDR3 length: 13 amino acids. This TCR was sampled from a human donor with classical Hodgkin lymphoma. The J gene is TRBJ2-3, the V gene TRBV7-3; TRBD2 agrees at 8 bases. The sample here was peripheral blood mononuclear cells (PBMCs), taken before the second cycle of nivolumab. CDR3 in amino acids: CASSSGLAGTQYF. CDR3 in DNA: TGTGCCAGCAGCTCCGGACTAGCTGGTACGCAGTATTTT.